This T cell receptor beta chain was obtained from a study of T-cell reconstitution after alpha-beta-depleted transplantation in children. The trim removed 9 bases at V and 9 bases at J, leaving 17 bases unmatched. CDR1 and CDR2 (germline): MNHNS, SASEGT. The length of the CDR3 is 15 residues. Unique molecular identifiers were incorporated into the prepared TCRbeta library. MiXCR, run by TCRdb on the PCR reads, gives a single entry per CDR3 protein. Of some 440,000 distinct CDR3 sequences listed, 15% to 20% are singletons. The sample in question was PBMCs, mostly from graft donor cells, obtained 360 days after TCRalphabeta/CD19-depleted stem cell transplant. The origin of this receptor is a boy under three years old who had a stem cell transplant for Wiskott-Aldrich syndrome, so the T cells may come from the graft donor. The V and J genes are TRBV6-1 and TRBJ2-1; 7 bases agree with TRBD2. CDR3 nucleotide sequence: TGTGCCAGTACCCTGGACGGGGGGACCCCGGGTGAGCAGTTCTTC. This gives the protein CASTLDGGTPGEQFF.